One and the same sample provided the 12 T cell receptor beta chains below, sequenced in a study of T cell repertoires in cytomegalovirus infection. What these receptors recognize is not known. TCRdb re-called the reads through MiXCR, storing one row per CDR3 protein. The repertoire holds roughly 990,000 distinct CDR3 sequences, with roughly 30% as singletons. Sequences were derived from cultured CD8+ T cells from PBMCs, sampled from culture after CMV antigen stimulation. Every receptor here comes from a human donor in good health (CMV status not recorded). Some clones in this sample may be carry-over from other donors' samples.

J is TRBJ1-2 and V is TRBV11-2, with a weak D call TRBD1 (6 bases). Germline V lookup: CDR1 SGHAT, CDR2 FQNNGV. The CDR3 totals 12 residues. V dropped 7 bases and J dropped 8 bases, with 14 bases sitting between them. CDR3 amino acids: CASIVDGGGYTF. Written as DNA, the CDR3 is TGTGCCAGCATCGTGGACGGGGGCGGCTACACCTTC.

The chain links TRBV13 to TRBJ2-5; D gene uncertain. Trimming left V 0 bases short and J 5 bases short, with 10 bases between. Per the germline V gene, CDR1 is PRHDT and CDR2 is FYEKMQ (reference sequence). The CDR3 runs 14 residues. The CDR3 DNA reads as TGTGCCAGCAGCTTAGGGACTCTCCGGGAGACCCAGTACTTC. Protein sequence: CASSLGTLRETQYF.

Turning to this clonotype: A much bigger clone sits one base away, suggesting this may be a read error. The chain is built from TRBV12-3 or TRBV12-4 and TRBJ2-6; 11 bases line up with TRBD1. J lost 3 bases, V lost 4 bases, and 8 bases had no gene match. The CDR3 length is 18 residues. The CDR3 here is CASSSRTGGACGANVLTF. CDR3 in DNA: TGTGCCAGCAGTTCCCGGACAGGGGGCGCATGTGGGGCCAACGTCCTGACTTTC.

The chain couples TRBV19 to TRBJ2-1; 8 bases are a match to TRBD2. Germline-derived CDR1 and CDR2 are LNHDA and SQIVND (reference sequence). After removal of 1 base from V and 5 bases from J, the junction contained 4 bases not matched to a gene. The CDR3 has 15 residues. The CDR3 DNA reads TGTGCCAGTAGTATAGCTAGCGGGCCCCACAATGAGCAGTTCTTC. Translating it yields CASSIASGPHNEQFF.

This clonotype occurred a few times. The V call is TRBV2, the J call TRBJ2-7, with D possibly TRBD1 on 5 matching bases. CDR1 is SNHLY, CDR2 FYNNEI, per germline. Trimming took 11 bases from V and 7 from J, leaving 18 bases between them. CDR3 length equals 12 residues. This CDR3 reads CAARQSRWEQYV. The CDR3 coding sequence is TGTGCCGCCAGACAGTCCCGGTGGGAGCAGTACGTC.

This clonotype was observed at least ten times. This chain uses TRBV10-3 with TRBJ2-3; tentative D call: TRBD2 (7 bases). The CDR3 spans 15 residues. V was cut by 0 bases and J by 3 bases, with 10 bases left in between. Germline CDR1 ENHRY, CDR2 SYGVKD. CDR3 bases: TGTGCCATCAGTGAGTCGGGGGGGGCTACAGATACGCAGTATTTT. Translating it yields CAISESGGATDTQYF.

The rearrangement joins TRBV6-6 to TRBJ2-4; D remains ambiguous. V was cut by 8 bases and J by 4 bases, with 12 bases left in between. CDR1 is MNHNY and CDR2 is SVGAGI in the germline V gene (reference sequence). The CDR3 has 13 amino acids. CDR3 in amino acids: CASGSTKKNIQYF. The CDR3 DNA reads as TGTGCCAGCGGATCAACAAAGAAAAACATTCAGTACTTC.

The gene calls are TRBV7-9 and TRBJ2-7, with TRBD1 matching over 7 bases. With V trimmed by 2 bases and J by 4 bases, 2 bases remained unmatched. CDR1 SEHNR and CDR2 FQNEAQ come from the germline V gene (reference sequence). The CDR3 covers 13 residues. The CDR3 nucleotides read TGTGCCAGCAGCTTAAAGGGGGCTTACGAGCAGTACGTC. Protein product: CASSLKGAYEQYV.

Note on this clonotype: Given a much more abundant clone one base away, this may be a read error. V gene TRBV7-8 combines with J gene TRBJ2-4; 9 bases fit TRBD1. The CDR3 runs 16 residues. CDR1 and CDR2 from the germline V gene are SGHVS and FQNEAQ. The CDR3 region is CANSPRRQGDKNIQYF. The CDR3 DNA sequence: TGTGCCAACAGCCCCCGGCGACAGGGGGACAAAAACATTCAGTACTTC.

V and J are TRBV7-2 and TRBJ2-1; the D gene could be TRBD1 or TRBD2 (6 bases each). With 2 bases removed from V and 6 bases from J, the gap between germline ends came to 20 bases. The CDR3 totals 17 residues. CDR1 is SGHTA, CDR2 FQGNSA, per germline. The CDR3 nucleotides read TGTGCCAGCAGCTTAAGTTGGTCAGGGGACTTTTGCAATGAGCAGTTCTTC. Protein product: CASSLSWSGDFCNEQFF.

V is TRBV7-9 and J is TRBJ2-2, with D perhaps TRBD1 or TRBD2 (5 bases each). CDR3 size: 16 residues. Per germline, CDR1 SEHNR and CDR2 FQNEAQ (reference sequence). Trimming removed 5 bases from V and 5 bases from J, with 18 bases in between. The CDR3 sequence is CASSPGLGVGTGELFF. CDR3 nucleotides: TGTGCCAGCAGCCCCGGACTGGGGGTTGGGACCGGGGAGCTGTTTTTT.

This clonotype was seen repeatedly, ten times or more. The genes are TRBV7-2 and TRBJ2-1; 9 bases line up with TRBD2. There are 15 residues in the CDR3. Germline assignment: CDR1 SGHTA and CDR2 FQGNSA. V shed 2 bases and J 5 bases; nucleotides not matched to a gene: 4. CDR3 DNA: TGTGCCAGCAGCTTACGACTAGCGGACCACAATGAGCAGTTCTTC. This gives the protein CASSLRLADHNEQFF. Full variable domain (remainder filled in from reference TRBV7-2 and TRBJ2-1): GAGVSQSPSNKVTEKGKDVELRCDPISGHTALYWYRQSLGQGLEFLIYFQGNSAPDKSGLPSDRFSAERTGGSVSTLTIQRTQQEDSAVYLCASSLRLADHNEQFFGPGTRLTVL.